These T cell receptor beta chains were read from a single sample in a study of read filtering for tumor transcriptome and immune sequencing. TCRdb processed the reads anew with MiXCR; each CDR3 protein has one entry. The sample records about 86,000 distinct CDR3 sequences, more than 9% being singletons. The sequenced sample consisted of a population of CD138-negative cells sorted from bone marrow. Receptors were obtained from a donor aged 40 or over with multiple myeloma. Each CDR3 is given with its conserved first and last residue. The order of the fields is J gene, V gene, clone size, D gene, CDR3 DNA, CDR3 protein. D genes are given only for firm matches. Size values are once, few and many counts, or a class for expanded clones, and some rows have none.

J: TRBJ2-5
V: TRBV14
size: NA
D: NA
DNA: TGTGCCAGCAGCCGAGTTAGTGAGACCCAGTACTTC
CDR3: CASSRVSETQYF

J: TRBJ2-6
V: TRBV5-1
size: many
D: NA
DNA: TGCGCCAGCAGCTTGACAGCCCCGCCTGGGGCCAACGTCCTGACTTTC
CDR3: CASSLTAPPGANVLTF

J: TRBJ2-5
V: TRBV11-2
size: many
D: TRBD2
DNA: TGTGCCAGCAGTGCAGACGCCCAACTAGCGGGATCCGGTGAGACCCAGTACTTC
CDR3: CASSADAQLAGSGETQYF

J: TRBJ2-2
V: TRBV4-1
size: many
D: NA
DNA: TGCGCCAGCAGCCCTTCGACGATGAACACCGGGGAGCTGTTTTTT
CDR3: CASSPSTMNTGELFF

J: TRBJ2-5
V: TRBV29-1
size: many
D: NA
DNA: TGCAGCGTTGAAAACCTAGTGGGCGAGACCCAGTACTTC
CDR3: CSVENLVGETQYF

J: TRBJ2-3
V: TRBV27
size: many
D: TRBD1
DNA: TGTGCCAGCAGTTTGTCGACAGGGGAATGGTGGCCAGATACGCAGTATTTT
CDR3: CASSLSTGEWWPDTQYF

J: TRBJ2-4
V: TRBV5-5
size: many
D: NA
DNA: TGTGCCAGCAGCTTGAGGCGGGCAGGGTTGGCCAAAAACATTCAGTACTTC
CDR3: CASSLRRAGLAKNIQYF

J: TRBJ2-1
V: TRBV18
size: NA
D: NA
DNA: TGTGCCAGCCCACTCTCAGGGGAGGCGGGGAATGAGCAGTTCTTC
CDR3: CASPLSGEAGNEQFF

J: TRBJ2-7
V: TRBV7-9
size: few
D: TRBD2
DNA: TGTGCCAGCAGCGATAGCGGGAGCGCGTACGAGCAGTACTTC
CDR3: CASSDSGSAYEQYF

J: TRBJ2-2
V: TRBV5-8
size: many
D: NA
DNA: TGTGCCAGCAGCTTGCGGTTGCGGGGTCGCACCGGGGAGCTGTTTTTT
CDR3: CASSLRLRGRTGELFF

J: TRBJ2-1
V: TRBV20-1
size: many
D: TRBD2
DNA: TGCAGTGCTAGAGAGGACGGGACTAGCGGGAGGGCGGCCTACAATGAGCAGTTCTTC
CDR3: CSAREDGTSGRAAYNEQFF

J: TRBJ2-5
V: TRBV28
size: many
D: TRBD2
DNA: TGTGCCAGCATCCGACTAGCGGGAGCCTTAAAAGAGACCCAGTACTTC
CDR3: CASIRLAGALKETQYF

J: TRBJ2-5
V: TRBV7-9
size: many
D: TRBD2
DNA: TGTGCCAGCAGCCCCATGGGCGGGAGCGGAGAGACCCAGTACTTC
CDR3: CASSPMGGSGETQYF

J: TRBJ2-7
V: TRBV30
size: many
D: NA
DNA: TGTGCCTGGAGACACGCCTACGAGCAGTACTTC
CDR3: CAWRHAYEQYF

J: TRBJ2-2
V: TRBV7-2
size: many
D: TRBD2
DNA: TGTGCCAGCAGCCCCCGTAGCGGGACGAACACCGGGGAGCTGTTTTTT
CDR3: CASSPRSGTNTGELFF

J: TRBJ1-5
V: TRBV28
size: many
D: NA
DNA: TGTGCCAGCAGTTTATTGCGGGGCTATAGCAATCAGCCCCAGCATTTT
CDR3: CASSLLRGYSNQPQHF

J: TRBJ1-3
V: TRBV29-1
size: few
D: NA
DNA: TGCAGCGCGTCAGGGACGGACTCTGGAAACACCATATATTTT
CDR3: CSASGTDSGNTIYF

J: TRBJ2-1
V: TRBV5-1
size: many
D: NA
DNA: TGCGCCAGCAGCTTGATCGGATCCTACAATGAGCAGTTCTTC
CDR3: CASSLIGSYNEQFF

J: TRBJ2-7
V: TRBV28
size: many
D: NA
DNA: TGTGCCAGCAGTTCTCCAGGGTGGTCTTACGAGCAGTACTTC
CDR3: CASSSPGWSYEQYF

J: TRBJ2-6
V: TRBV5-1
size: many
D: NA
DNA: TGCGCCAGCAGCCCGGGACTTAGCGGGGCCAACGTCCTGACTTTC
CDR3: CASSPGLSGANVLTF

J: TRBJ2-1
V: TRBV5-1
size: once
D: NA
DNA: TGCGCCAGCAGCTTGAACGATAAGCAGTTCTTC
CDR3: CASSLNDKQFF

J: TRBJ2-2
V: TRBV5-4
size: many
D: TRBD2
DNA: TGTGCCAGCAGCTTGGGACTAGCGGGAGATACCGGGGAGCTGTTTTTT
CDR3: CASSLGLAGDTGELFF

J: TRBJ2-1
V: TRBV5-1
size: many
D: TRBD1
DNA: TGCGCCAGCAGCCCCAAACAGGGGGCACCCTACAATGAGCAGTTCTTC
CDR3: CASSPKQGAPYNEQFF

J: TRBJ2-1
V: TRBV6-6
size: many
D: TRBD2
DNA: TGTGCCAGCAGCCCCGGGACTAGATCCTCTGAGCAGTTCTTC
CDR3: CASSPGTRSSEQFF

J: TRBJ1-5
V: TRBV7-3
size: many
D: TRBD1
DNA: TGTGCCAGCAGCCTCGCCGCGGACAGGTCATATAATCAGCCCCAGCATTTT
CDR3: CASSLAADRSYNQPQHF

J: TRBJ2-1
V: TRBV29-1
size: many
D: NA
DNA: TGCAGCGTTGATGATTGGGGCAATGAGCAGTTCTTC
CDR3: CSVDDWGNEQFF

J: TRBJ2-1
V: TRBV7-9
size: many
D: TRBD2
DNA: TGTGCCAGCAGCTACACTAGCGGCGACTACAATGAGCAGTTCTTC
CDR3: CASSYTSGDYNEQFF

J: TRBJ2-1
V: TRBV20-1
size: many
D: TRBD2
DNA: TGCAGTGCTAGAGATACCCTAGCGGGAAGCTCCTACAATGAGCAGTTCTTC
CDR3: CSARDTLAGSSYNEQFF

J: TRBJ1-4
V: TRBV4-1
size: many
D: NA
DNA: TGCGCCAGCAGCCAAGAGGGCAGCGGGCAGGAAAAACTGTTTTTT
CDR3: CASSQEGSGQEKLFF

J: TRBJ1-2
V: TRBV5-1
size: few
D: NA
DNA: TGCGCCAGCAGCTTCCGGGACCCTTTTGGCTATGGCTACACCTTC
CDR3: CASSFRDPFGYGYTF

J: TRBJ1-1
V: TRBV2
size: NA
D: NA
DNA: TGTGCCAGCAGTTCGGTAGGGACTAACACTGAAGCTTTCTTT
CDR3: CASSSVGTNTEAFF

J: TRBJ1-3
V: TRBV20-1
size: NA
D: NA
DNA: TGCAGTGCTAGAGGCCAGGAGCGCTCTGGAAACACCATATATTTT
CDR3: CSARGQERSGNTIYF

J: TRBJ2-1
V: TRBV11-3
size: few
D: NA
DNA: TGTGCCAGCAGCTTAGTTGTCGGGAGCTCCTACAATGAGCAGTTCTTC
CDR3: CASSLVVGSSYNEQFF

J: TRBJ2-7
V: TRBV7-9
size: many
D: NA
DNA: TGTGCCAGCAGCTTAGGGACCCTCAGGGGCGACGAGCAGTACTTC
CDR3: CASSLGTLRGDEQYF

J: TRBJ1-1
V: TRBV5-6
size: many
D: NA
DNA: TGTGCCAGCACTACTCTGGGTCTTAACTACCAAGCTTTCTTT
CDR3: CASTTLGLNYQAFF

J: TRBJ1-2
V: TRBV20-1
size: many
D: TRBD1
DNA: TGCAGTGCTAGCCCCATTAGGGGGCAGGGGGCGGATGGCTACACCTTC
CDR3: CSASPIRGQGADGYTF

J: TRBJ2-1
V: TRBV6-1
size: once
D: TRBD2
DNA: TGCGCCAGCAGTGGATTTAGCGGGAGAGACAATGAGCAGTCCTTC
CDR3: CASSGFSGRDNEQSF

J: TRBJ2-1
V: TRBV7-9
size: NA
D: TRBD2
DNA: TGTGCCAGCGACGGGGACTACCTCAATGAGCAGTTCTTC
CDR3: CASDGDYLNEQFF

J: TRBJ2-1
V: TRBV2
size: many
D: TRBD2
DNA: TGTGCCAGCAGGACCCCCCTAGCGGGAGCGGGGAATGAGCAGTTCTTC
CDR3: CASRTPLAGAGNEQFF

J: TRBJ2-6
V: TRBV5-1
size: NA
D: NA
DNA: TGCGCCAGCAGCGGTGCCCCAGGGGGGGCCAACGTCCTGACTTTC
CDR3: CASSGAPGGANVLTF

J: TRBJ2-2
V: TRBV29-1
size: many
D: NA
DNA: TGCAGCTCCCCGATACCCAACACCGGGGAGCTGTTTTTT
CDR3: CSSPIPNTGELFF

J: TRBJ2-4
V: TRBV20-1
size: many
D: TRBD1
DNA: TGCAGTGCCAGAGGGGACAGGGACATTCAGTACTTC
CDR3: CSARGDRDIQYF

J: TRBJ2-2
V: TRBV29-1
size: many
D: NA
DNA: TGCAGCGTAGCAGGGACCGGGGAGCTGTTTTTT
CDR3: CSVAGTGELFF

J: TRBJ2-2
V: TRBV7-5
size: many
D: NA
DNA: NA
CDR3: CISVPEAYCRSTSGSEGAGELFF

J: TRBJ2-1
V: TRBV5-4
size: many
D: NA
DNA: TGTGCCAGCAGCTTAGACTGGGCAAACAATGAGCAGTTCTTC
CDR3: CASSLDWANNEQFF

J: TRBJ2-6
V: TRBV20-1
size: many
D: NA
DNA: TGCAGTGCGGAGAGGGGGGGCAACTCTGGGGCCAACGTCCTGACTTTC
CDR3: CSAERGGNSGANVLTF

J: TRBJ2-1
V: TRBV28
size: many
D: NA
DNA: TGTGCCAGCAGTTTATTAGGCGGAAGCTCCTACAATGAGCAGTTCTTC
CDR3: CASSLLGGSSYNEQFF

J: TRBJ2-1
V: TRBV2
size: many
D: NA
DNA: TGTGCCAGCGACCGGACACCTTACAATGAGCAGTTCTTC
CDR3: CASDRTPYNEQFF

J: TRBJ1-5
V: TRBV27
size: many
D: NA
DNA: TGTGCCAGCAGCCCCTCATGGTCTCCGAATCAGCCCCAGCATTTT
CDR3: CASSPSWSPNQPQHF

J: TRBJ2-3
V: TRBV12-3/TRBV12-4
size: NA
D: TRBD1
DNA: TGTGCCAGCAGTCCCGGGACAGGGACCACAGATACGCAGTATTTT
CDR3: CASSPGTGTTDTQYF

J: TRBJ2-2
V: TRBV29-1
size: many
D: NA
DNA: TGCAGCGTTGCCCGGCAGGGGATAGGGACCGGGGAGCTGTTTTTT
CDR3: CSVARQGIGTGELFF

J: TRBJ2-5
V: TRBV6-6
size: NA
D: NA
DNA: TGTGCCAGCAGTTACGTAGAGACCCAGTACTTC
CDR3: CASSYVETQYF

J: TRBJ2-1
V: TRBV12-3/TRBV12-4
size: many
D: NA
DNA: TGTGCCAGCAGTTTACGCACAGGGAGTGAGCAGTTCTTC
CDR3: CASSLRTGSEQFF

J: TRBJ2-3
V: TRBV7-9
size: many
D: NA
DNA: TGTGCCAGCAGCAACAGGCCCACAGATACGCAGTATTTT
CDR3: CASSNRPTDTQYF

J: TRBJ1-6
V: TRBV10-2
size: many
D: TRBD1
DNA: TGCGCCAGCAGATTCACCGGGACAGAGAATTCACCCCTCCACTTT
CDR3: CASRFTGTENSPLHF